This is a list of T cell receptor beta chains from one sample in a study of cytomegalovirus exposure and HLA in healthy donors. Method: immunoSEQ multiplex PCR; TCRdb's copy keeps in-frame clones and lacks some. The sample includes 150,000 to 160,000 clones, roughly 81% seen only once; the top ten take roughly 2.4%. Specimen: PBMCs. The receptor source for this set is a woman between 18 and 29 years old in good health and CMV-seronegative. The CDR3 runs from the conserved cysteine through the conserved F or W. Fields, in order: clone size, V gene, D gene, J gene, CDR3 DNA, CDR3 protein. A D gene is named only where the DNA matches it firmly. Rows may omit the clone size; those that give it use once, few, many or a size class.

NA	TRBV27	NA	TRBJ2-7	TGTGCCAGCAGTACTACCGGCTCCTACGAGCAGTACTTC	CASSTTGSYEQYF
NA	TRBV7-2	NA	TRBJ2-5	TGTGCCAGCAGCGTTAAAGAGACCCAGTACTTC	CASSVKETQYF
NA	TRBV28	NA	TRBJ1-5	TGTGCCAGCAGTTCGGGGGGGCAGGGTAATCAGCCCCAGCATTTT	CASSSGGQGNQPQHF
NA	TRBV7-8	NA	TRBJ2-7	TGTGCCAGCAGCTTCCTTAGCTCCTACGAGCAGTACTTC	CASSFLSSYEQYF
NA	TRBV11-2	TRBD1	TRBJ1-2	TGTGCCAGCAGATCAGGGGGCAGACCCAAAGAAGCTAACTATGGCTACACCTTC	CASRSGGRPKEANYGYTF
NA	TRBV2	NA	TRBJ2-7	TGTGCCAGCAGTGCAACTAGCTCCCGATCCTACGAGCAGTACTTC	CASSATSSRSYEQYF
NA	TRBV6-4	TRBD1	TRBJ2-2	TGTGCCAGCCGACAGGGGCCCACCGGGGAGCTGTTTTTT	CASRQGPTGELFF
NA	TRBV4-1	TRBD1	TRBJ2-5	TGCGCCAGCAGCCGAACGACAGGGGAAGAGACCCAGTACTTC	CASSRTTGEETQYF
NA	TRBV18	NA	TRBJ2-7	TGTGCCAGCTCACCGACAGGACAGAGTTTCTACGAGCAGTACTTC	CASSPTGQSFYEQYF
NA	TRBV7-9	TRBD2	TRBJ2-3	TGTGCCAGCAGCCGTTACCTAGCGGGGCACACAGATACGCAGTATTTT	CASSRYLAGHTDTQYF
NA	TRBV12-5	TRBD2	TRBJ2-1	TGTGCTAGTAGTTCCTTCCAGCGGGAGGGCCTCCACAATGAGCAGTTCTTC	CASSSFQREGLHNEQFF
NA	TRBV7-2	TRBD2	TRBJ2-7	TGTGCCAGCAGCTCTCCGGGGGGGCGATTGTACGAGCAGTACTTC	CASSSPGGRLYEQYF
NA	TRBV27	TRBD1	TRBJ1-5	TGTGCCAGCACTCCTCCAGGGGGCCCCCAGCATTTT	CASTPPGGPQHF
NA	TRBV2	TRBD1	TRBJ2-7	TGTGCCAGCAGTGGCTCGGGACAGGTATACGAGCAGTACTTC	CASSGSGQVYEQYF
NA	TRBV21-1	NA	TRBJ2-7	TGTGCCAGCAGCAATCCACTTGGCTCCTACGAGCAGTACTTC	CASSNPLGSYEQYF
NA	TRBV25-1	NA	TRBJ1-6	TGTGCCAGCAGTGAATCCGGTTATAATTCACCCCTCCACTTT	CASSESGYNSPLHF
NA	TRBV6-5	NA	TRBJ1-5	TGTGCCAGCAGTTACTCGAGAGGGGGGGGCAATCAGCCCCAGCATTTT	CASSYSRGGGNQPQHF
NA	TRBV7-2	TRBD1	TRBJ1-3	TGTGCCAGCAGCCCCACAGGGGTGGAGGGAAACACCATATATTTT	CASSPTGVEGNTIYF
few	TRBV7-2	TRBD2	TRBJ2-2	TGTGCCAGCAGCATGGGACTAAACACCGGGGAGCTGTTTTTT	CASSMGLNTGELFF
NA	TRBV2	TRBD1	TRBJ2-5	TGTGCCAGCAGGGGTCTGGGACAGGGAGGCGAGACCCAGTACTTC	CASRGLGQGGETQYF
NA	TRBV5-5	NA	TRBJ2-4	TGTGCCAGCAGCCAGGCGGACATAGGCGAAAACATTCAGTACTTC	CASSQADIGENIQYF
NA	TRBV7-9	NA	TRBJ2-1	TGTGCCAGCAGCCCCCGCCCTCGAGCGGAGATCTACAATGAGCAGTTCTTC	CASSPRPRAEIYNEQFF
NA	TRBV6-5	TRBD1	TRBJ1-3	TGTGCCGGCCGTGACAGGGCCTCTGGAAACACCATATATTTT	CAGRDRASGNTIYF
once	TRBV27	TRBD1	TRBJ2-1	TGTGCCAGCAGTTTAAAACCGGGGACAGGGGTGAATGAGCAGTTCTTC	CASSLKPGTGVNEQFF
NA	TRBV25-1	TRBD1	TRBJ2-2	TGTGCCAGCAGTAGACAGGGGTGGACCGGGGAGCTGTTTTTT	CASSRQGWTGELFF
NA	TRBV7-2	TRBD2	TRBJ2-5	TGTGCCAGCAGCTTACAAGCGGGAGGGCCGGAGACCCAGTACTTC	CASSLQAGGPETQYF
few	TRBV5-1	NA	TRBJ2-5	TGCGCCAGCAGTCGACAGGGAGGAGGAGAGACCCAGTACTTC	CASSRQGGGETQYF
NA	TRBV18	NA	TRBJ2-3	TGTGCCAGCTCACACTACACAGATACGCAGTATTTT	CASSHYTDTQYF